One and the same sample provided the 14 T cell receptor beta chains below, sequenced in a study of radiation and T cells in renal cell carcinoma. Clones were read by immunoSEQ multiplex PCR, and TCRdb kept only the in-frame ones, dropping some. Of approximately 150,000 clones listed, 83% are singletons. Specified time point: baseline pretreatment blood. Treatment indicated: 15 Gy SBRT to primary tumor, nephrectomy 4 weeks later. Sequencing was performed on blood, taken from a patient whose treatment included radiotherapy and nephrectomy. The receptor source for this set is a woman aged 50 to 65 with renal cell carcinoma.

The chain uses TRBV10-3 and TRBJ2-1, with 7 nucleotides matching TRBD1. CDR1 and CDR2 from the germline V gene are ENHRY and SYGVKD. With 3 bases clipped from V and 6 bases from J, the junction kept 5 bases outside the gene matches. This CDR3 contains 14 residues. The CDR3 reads CAISEDRVGNEQFF. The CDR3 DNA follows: TGTGCCATCAGTGAAGACAGGGTGGGCAATGAGCAGTTCTTC.

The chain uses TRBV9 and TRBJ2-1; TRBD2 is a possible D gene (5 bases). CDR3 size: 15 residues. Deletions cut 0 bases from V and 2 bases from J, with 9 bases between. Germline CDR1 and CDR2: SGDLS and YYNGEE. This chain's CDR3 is CASSVASGTYNEQFF. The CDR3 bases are TGTGCCAGCAGCGTAGCATCGGGGACCTACAATGAGCAGTTCTTC. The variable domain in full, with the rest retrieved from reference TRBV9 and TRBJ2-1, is DSGVTQTPKHLITATGQRVTLRCSPRSGDLSVYWYQQSLDQGLQFLIQYYNGEERAKGNILERFSAQQFPDLHSELNLSSLELGDSALYFCASSVASGTYNEQFFGPGTRLTVL.

CDR3 region: CASSYGFIQGGNIQYF. In nucleotides, the CDR3 is TGTGCCAGCAGTTACGGATTCATACAGGGGGGGAACATTCAGTACTTC. The chain recombines TRBV6-5 with TRBJ2-4; D perhaps matches TRBD1 (8 bases). This CDR3 has 16 residues. V was cut by 2 bases and J by 7 bases, with 18 bases left in between. The germline V gene has CDR1 MNHEY and CDR2 SVGAGI.

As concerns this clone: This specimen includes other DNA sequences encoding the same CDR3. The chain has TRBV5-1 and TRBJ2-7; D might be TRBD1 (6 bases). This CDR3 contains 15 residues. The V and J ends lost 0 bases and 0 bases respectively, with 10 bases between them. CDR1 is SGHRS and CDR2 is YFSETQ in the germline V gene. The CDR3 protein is CASSLVGGSSYEQYF. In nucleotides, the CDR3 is TGCGCCAGCAGCTTGGTAGGGGGAAGCTCCTACGAGCAGTACTTC.

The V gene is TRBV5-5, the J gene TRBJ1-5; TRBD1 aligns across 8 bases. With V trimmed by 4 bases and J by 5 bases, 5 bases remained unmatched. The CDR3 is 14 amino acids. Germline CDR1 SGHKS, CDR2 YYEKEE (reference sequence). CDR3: CASSGGTGDQPQHF. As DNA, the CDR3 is TGTGCCAGCAGCGGAGGGACAGGCGATCAGCCCCAGCATTTT.

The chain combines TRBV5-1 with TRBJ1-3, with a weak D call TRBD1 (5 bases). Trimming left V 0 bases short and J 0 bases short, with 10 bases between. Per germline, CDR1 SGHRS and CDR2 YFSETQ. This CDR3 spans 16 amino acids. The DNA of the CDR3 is TGCGCCAGCAGCTTGGCGGGGCCCTCCTCTGGAAACACCATATATTTT. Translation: CASSLAGPSSGNTIYF.

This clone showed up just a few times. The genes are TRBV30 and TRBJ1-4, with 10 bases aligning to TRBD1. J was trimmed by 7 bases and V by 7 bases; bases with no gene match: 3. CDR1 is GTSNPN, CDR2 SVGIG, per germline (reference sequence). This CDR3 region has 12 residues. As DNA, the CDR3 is TGTGCCTTGACAGGGGGCCCTGAAAAACTGTTTTTT. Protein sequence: CALTGGPEKLFF.

This chain's CDR3 is CASSLEGRGTTNEKLFF. The CDR3 DNA sequence: TGCGCCAGCAGCTTGGAAGGCAGGGGAACAACTAATGAAAAACTGTTTTTT. The chain carries TRBV5-1 and TRBJ1-4; D may be TRBD1 (6 bases). The CDR3 has 17 amino acids. V shed 0 bases and J shed 0 bases, with 12 bases lying between them. Per the germline V gene, CDR1 is SGHRS and CDR2 is YFSETQ.

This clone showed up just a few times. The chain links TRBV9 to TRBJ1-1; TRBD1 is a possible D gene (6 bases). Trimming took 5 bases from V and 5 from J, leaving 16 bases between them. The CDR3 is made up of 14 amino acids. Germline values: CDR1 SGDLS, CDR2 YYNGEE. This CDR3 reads CASSAGGVETEAFF. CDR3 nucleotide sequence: TGTGCCAGCAGTGCGGGGGGCGTAGAGACTGAAGCTTTCTTT.

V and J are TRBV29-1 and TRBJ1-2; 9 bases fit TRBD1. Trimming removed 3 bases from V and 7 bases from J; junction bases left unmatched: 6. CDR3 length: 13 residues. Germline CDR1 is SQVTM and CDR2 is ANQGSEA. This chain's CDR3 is CSVDSGTGTGYTF. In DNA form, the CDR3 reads TGCAGCGTTGATTCCGGGACAGGGACTGGCTACACCTTC.

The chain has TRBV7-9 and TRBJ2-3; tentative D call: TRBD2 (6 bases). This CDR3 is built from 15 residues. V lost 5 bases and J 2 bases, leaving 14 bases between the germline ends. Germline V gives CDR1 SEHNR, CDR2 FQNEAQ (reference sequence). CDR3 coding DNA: TGTGCCAGCAGCCCGGGACTCTATGACACAGATACGCAGTATTTT. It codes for CASSPGLYDTDTQYF. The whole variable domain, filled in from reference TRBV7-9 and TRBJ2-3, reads DTGVSQNPRHKITKRGQNVTFRCDPISEHNRLYWYRQTLGQGPEFLTYFQNEAQLEKSRLLSDRFSAERPKGSFSTLEIQRTEQGDSAMYLCASSPGLYDTDTQYFGPGTRLTVL.

The CDR3 coding sequence is TGTGCCAGCAGCGGTCAGCCAAATGATTCACCCCTCCACTTT. It is translated as CASSGQPNDSPLHF. The rearrangement links TRBV9 to TRBJ1-6; D is ambiguous. The CDR3 length is 14 residues. The V end lost 3 bases, the J end lost 8 bases, and 12 bases lay between the germline ends. CDR1 is SGDLS and CDR2 is YYNGEE in the germline V gene. The complete variable domain, with remaining parts taken from reference TRBV9 and TRBJ1-6, reads DSGVTQTPKHLITATGQRVTLRCSPRSGDLSVYWYQQSLDQGLQFLIQYYNGEERAKGNILERFSAQQFPDLHSELNLSSLELGDSALYFCASSGQPNDSPLHFGNGTRLTVT.

In nucleotides, the CDR3 is TGTGCCAGCAGCTCTTTAGGGACCCAGTACTTC. It is translated as CASSSLGTQYF. The chain uses TRBV27 and TRBJ2-5; no reliable D call. There are 11 residues in the CDR3. CDR1 is MNHEY, CDR2 SMNVEV, per germline (reference sequence). The germline V and J ends were trimmed by 6 bases and 7 bases, with 9 bases remaining between them.

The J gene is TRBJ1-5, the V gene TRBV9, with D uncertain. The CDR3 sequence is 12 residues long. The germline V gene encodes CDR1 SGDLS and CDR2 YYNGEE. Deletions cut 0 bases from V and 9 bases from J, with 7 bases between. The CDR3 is CASSVVWGPQHF. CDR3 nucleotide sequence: TGTGCCAGCAGCGTAGTCTGGGGGCCCCAGCATTTT. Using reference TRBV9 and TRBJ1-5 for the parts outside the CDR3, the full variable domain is DSGVTQTPKHLITATGQRVTLRCSPRSGDLSVYWYQQSLDQGLQFLIQYYNGEERAKGNILERFSAQQFPDLHSELNLSSLELGDSALYFCASSVVWGPQHFGDGTRLSIL.